Sequencing of this TCR beta chain was carried out in a study of blood T cells in healthy people across ages. In regard to this clonotype: Its antigen is unidentified.

Alongside a J-beta primer mix, a sample-barcoded 5' primer served in a second PCR lasting roughly 6 to 12 cycles. TCRdb re-derived calls from the 5' RACE reads in MiXCR, one entry per CDR3 protein. The sample includes 600,000 to 850,000 distinct CDR3 sequences, approximately 43% seen only once; the top ten take approximately 22%. The V segment lost 4 bases and the J segment 9 bases; nucleotides outside the gene matches: 11. This CDR3 contains 15 residues. Per the germline V gene, CDR1 is SEHNR and CDR2 is FQNEAQ (reference sequence). Healthy individuals of Caucasian origin from Russia, aged roughly 6 to 100, served as donors. General study findings and limits: With unsorted PBMCs, a conclusive comparison of naive versus antigen-experienced cells was not possible.

The TCR sequence derives from a woman in her fifties or sixties in good health. Sequenced: blood. This chain uses TRBV7-9 with TRBJ2-1, with 8 bases identical to TRBD2. CDR3 nucleotide sequence: TGTGCCAGCAGCTCCGCGGGGGGCCTTCAAGGTGAGCAGTTCTTC. It is translated as CASSSAGGLQGEQFF.